The 24 T cell receptor beta chains in this list originate from one sample, sequenced in a study of blood T cell repertoires in COVID-19. Sequencing was performed with immunoSEQ multiplex PCR; in TCRdb, only in-frame clones are kept and a portion is missing. In the table there are about 300,000 clones, about four fifths of which are singletons. The sequenced sample consisted of peripheral blood. The receptor set was obtained from a woman in her 50s with acute or convalescent COVID-19.

The chain is built from TRBV11-2 and TRBJ2-3, with 8 bases identical to TRBD2. In germline, CDR1 is SGHAT, CDR2 FQNNGV. The CDR3 sequence is 15 residues long. J gave up 0 bases and V 6 bases, and 5 bases lay outside the gene matches. In DNA, the CDR3 is TGTGCCAGCAGGCCACTAGCGGACAGCACAGATACGCAGTATTTT. It encodes CASRPLADSTDTQYF.

A single count supports this clone. The genes are TRBV15 and TRBJ2-5; D may be TRBD1 (5 bases). With 0 bases removed from V and 4 bases from J, the gap between germline ends came to 15 bases. The CDR3 runs 16 residues. Germline assignment: CDR1 LNHNV and CDR2 YYDKDF (reference sequence). The DNA of the CDR3 is TGTGCCACCAGCAGAGATAGGGGCACACTGGGAGAGACCCAGTACTTC. Translation: CATSRDRGTLGETQYF.

This chain connects TRBV2 to TRBJ1-2; 8 bases match TRBD1. This CDR3 region has 14 residues. Looked up from germline, CDR1 is SNHLY and CDR2 is FYNNEI. Germline trimming cut 3 bases from V and 6 bases from J; bases unmatched to any gene: 6. CDR3 nucleotides: TGTGCCAGCAGTGAGCAGCAGGGGGCGCATGGCTACACCTTC. As protein: CASSEQQGAHGYTF. Based on the CDR3 plus reference TRBV2 and TRBJ1-2, the full variable domain is EPEVTQTPSHQVTQMGQEVILRCVPISNHLYFYWYRQILGQKVEFLVSFYNNEISEKSEIFDDQFSVERPDGSNFTLKIRSTKLEDSAMYFCASSEQQGAHGYTFGSGTRLTVV.

The rearrangement links TRBV12-3 or TRBV12-4 to TRBJ1-5, with D possibly being TRBD1 (5 bases). V was trimmed by 5 bases and J by 4 bases, leaving 9 bases between them. CDR3 length: 13 residues. The CDR3 spells CASSKQENQPQHF. In DNA form, the CDR3 reads TGTGCCAGCAGTAAACAGGAGAATCAGCCCCAGCATTTT.

About this clone itself: Sequence at one end of the junction differs from germline and may be a read error. CDR3 nucleotides: TGCGCCAGCAGCGAAGATGGACAGGGTGCTAGGTTATTC. Translated: CASSEDGQGARLF. V is TRBV5-1 and J is TRBJ2-7; 8 bases match TRBD1. Germline V gene lookup returns CDR1 SGHRS and CDR2 YFSETQ. This CDR3 has 13 amino acids.

This clone was counted a single time. The V call is TRBV6-5, the J call TRBJ1-2; the match to TRBD1 covers 12 bases. The CDR3 covers 14 residues. The ends lost 4 bases at V and 8 bases at J; junction bases unmatched: 5. Germline CDR1 is MNHEY and CDR2 is SVGAGI. The CDR3 nucleotides read TGTGCCAGCAGTTCGGGACAGGGGGCCGGGGGCTACACCTTC. It encodes CASSSGQGAGGYTF.

V and J are TRBV5-4 and TRBJ2-7, with D maybe TRBD1 (5 bases). CDR3 length equals 14 residues. Trimming took 2 bases from V and 2 from J, leaving 11 bases between them. Germline V CDR1 and CDR2: SGHNT, YYREEE (reference sequence). CDR3 DNA sequence: TGTGCCAGCAGCTTCTCAGGCAGGGCCTACGAGCAGTACTTC. This encodes CASSFSGRAYEQYF.

The chain carries TRBV7-2 and TRBJ2-3; 8 nucleotides line up with TRBD2. This CDR3 contains 16 residues. The germline gives CDR1 SGHTA, CDR2 FQGNSA. V shed 5 bases and J 2 bases; nucleotides not matched to a gene: 9. The CDR3 bases are TGTGCCAGCAGCGATCGCCGGGGGGGCTCCACAGATACGCAGTATTTT. Protein product: CASSDRRGGSTDTQYF.

This clone was counted once. The chain joins TRBV2 to TRBJ1-2; D is possibly TRBD1 (5 bases). CDR1 SNHLY and CDR2 FYNNEI come from the germline V gene. CDR3 length: 15 amino acids. Trimming cost V 6 bases and J 8 bases, with 22 bases left between them. CDR3 nucleotides: TGTGCCAGCAGGGGAGGGCAGGGTGATAGGCGAGGCTACACCTTC. It translates to CASRGGQGDRRGYTF.

V gene TRBV6-5 combines with J gene TRBJ1-6; D call uncertain. There are 14 residues in the CDR3. V was cut by 7 bases and J by 10 bases, with 17 bases left in between. Germline lookup yields CDR1 MNHEY and CDR2 SVGAGI. In DNA form, the CDR3 reads TGTGCCAGCATATCGGAGGGCCCGTCATCACCCCTCCACTTT. This encodes CASISEGPSSPLHF.

This clone was seen a single time. This chain uses TRBV18 with TRBJ2-7; weak D call: TRBD2 (5 bases). Trimming stripped 3 bases from V and 0 bases from J, with 6 bases between. The CDR3 length is 13 residues. Per germline, CDR1 KGHSH and CDR2 LQKENI. CDR3 DNA: TGTGCCAGCTCACCCACTAGCTCCTACGAGCAGTACTTC. Translation gives CASSPTSSYEQYF.

This clone was counted a few times. This chain links TRBV7-2 with TRBJ2-5; D remains unclear. Germline values: CDR1 SGHTA, CDR2 FQGNSA. The germline V and J ends were trimmed by 2 bases and 3 bases, with 7 bases remaining between them. This CDR3 contains 13 residues. Here the CDR3 reads CASSLQQKETQYF. For the CDR3, the DNA is TGTGCCAGCAGCTTACAACAGAAAGAGACCCAGTACTTC.

This rearrangement joins TRBV18 to TRBJ2-2, with 13 nucleotides matching TRBD2. CDR1 is KGHSH, CDR2 LQKENI, per germline. J was trimmed by 6 bases and V by 6 bases; bases with no gene match: 10. The CDR3 covers 17 residues. The CDR3 spells CASSPGLAGFRPGELFF. For the CDR3, the DNA is TGTGCCAGCTCGCCGGGACTAGCGGGGTTCCGGCCCGGGGAGCTGTTTTTT.

The chain combines TRBV7-9 with TRBJ1-6; 7 positions match TRBD1. This CDR3 region has 14 residues. The V gene end was trimmed by 2 bases and the J gene end by 5 bases; junction bases not matched to a gene: 0. In germline, CDR1 is SEHNR, CDR2 FQNEAQ (reference sequence). The CDR3 region is CASSLTGDNSPLHF. CDR3 sequence (DNA): TGTGCCAGCAGCTTAACAGGGGATAATTCACCCCTCCACTTT.

The chain couples TRBV11-2 to TRBJ2-3, with 13 bases that match TRBD2. This CDR3 contains 18 residues. The junction had 9 bases not matched to a gene; V was cut back by 1 base and J by 5 bases. Germline lookup yields CDR1 SGHAT and CDR2 FQNNGV. The CDR3 DNA sequence: TGTGCCAGCAGCTTAGCGCCAACTAGCGGGGGGGCCGAAGATACGCAGTATTTT. Translation: CASSLAPTSGGAEDTQYF.

The chain couples TRBV27 to TRBJ2-4, with TRBD1 as a possible D gene (6 bases). Trimming shortened V by 2 bases and J by 8 bases, and 10 bases separated the two germline ends. CDR1 and CDR2 from the germline V gene are MNHEY and SMNVEV (reference sequence). The CDR3 loop spans 13 amino acids. The CDR3 loop is CASSLAGVDIQYF. Written as DNA, the CDR3 is TGTGCCAGCAGTTTAGCAGGGGTGGACATTCAGTACTTC.

The chain is built from TRBV27 and TRBJ2-7; TRBD2 aligns across 9 bases. J was trimmed by 0 bases and V by 7 bases; bases with no gene match: 13. Germline assignment: CDR1 MNHEY and CDR2 SMNVEV (reference sequence). This CDR3 has 17 residues. As DNA, the CDR3 is TGTGCCAGCATCCCTCCGAGGCCTAGCGGGAACTCCTACGAGCAGTACTTC. Encoded protein: CASIPPRPSGNSYEQYF.

The V call is TRBV28, the J call TRBJ2-1, with 8 bases identical to TRBD1. The V and J ends lost 6 bases and 4 bases, in that order; junction bases with no gene match: 8. The CDR3 has 15 residues. Germline V gene lookup returns CDR1 MDHEN and CDR2 SYDVKM. The CDR3 DNA follows: TGTGCCAGCAGCCCCGGACAGGGTACATACAATGAGCAGTTCTTC. Residues: CASSPGQGTYNEQFF.

Here the CDR3 DNA reads TGTGCCAGTAGTACCCAGGGGGCGCTTGAGCAGTTCTTC. Its protein is CASSTQGALEQFF. The chain couples TRBV19 to TRBJ2-1; 8 nucleotides match TRBD1. Germline assignment: CDR1 LNHDA and CDR2 SQIVND (reference sequence). The V gene end was trimmed by 4 bases and the J gene end by 9 bases; junction bases not matched to a gene: 5. The CDR3 length is 13 residues.

V is TRBV2 and J is TRBJ2-7; D is unclear. The germline gives CDR1 SNHLY, CDR2 FYNNEI. The V end was cut by 7 bases, the J end by 4 bases, with 8 bases between. The CDR3 has 11 residues. CDR3 in DNA: TGTGCCAGCACTGCCGGTTACGAGCAGTACGTC. It is translated as CASTAGYEQYV.

This clone came up once. V usage is TRBV19 and J usage is TRBJ2-5, with TRBD1 identical over 7 bases. Germline V gives CDR1 LNHDA, CDR2 SQIVND (reference sequence). V lost 9 bases to trimming and J lost 7 bases; unmatched junction nucleotides: 5. CDR3 length: 11 amino acids. The CDR3: CARQGRVTQYF. For the CDR3, the DNA is TGTGCCAGACAGGGGCGGGTGACCCAGTACTTC.

The gene calls are TRBV4-1 and TRBJ1-2, with 7 bases fitting TRBD1. The CDR3 runs to 17 residues. Germline CDR1 reads MGHRA; CDR2 reads YSYEKL. V dropped 3 bases and J dropped 2; count of bases not matched to a gene: 12. CDR3 sequence reads: CASSQENPGTVNYGYTF. CDR3 in DNA: TGCGCCAGCAGCCAGGAAAACCCCGGGACAGTCAACTATGGCTACACCTTC.

J is TRBJ1-1 and V is TRBV11-2; D is undetermined. The CDR3 has 16 amino acids. V lost 2 bases and J lost 3, with 16 bases in between. Germline-derived CDR1 and CDR2 are SGHAT and FQNNGV. The CDR3 is CASSLKRRGNYTEAFF. The CDR3 DNA reads TGTGCCAGCAGCTTAAAGCGGCGCGGGAATTACACTGAAGCTTTCTTT.

This rearrangement joins TRBV10-1 to TRBJ1-1, with D possibly being TRBD1 (5 bases). This CDR3 is built from 13 residues. The germline CDR1 and CDR2 sequences are WNHNN and SYGVQD (reference sequence). Trimming left V 8 bases short and J 3 bases short, with 13 bases between. Here the CDR3 reads CASRRTIDTEAFF. CDR3 DNA sequence: TGCGCCAGCCGCAGGACAATTGACACTGAAGCTTTCTTT.